This TCR beta chain stems from a study of blood T cell repertoires in COVID-19. Study-wide context: Both acute and convalescent COVID-19 samples were obtained from the United States, Italy and Spain. PBMCs, B-cell-depleted T cells, or T cells were the source of the cDNA or gDNA that made up the material.

This CDR3 has 14 residues. The germline CDR1 and CDR2 sequences are SGHAT and FQNNGV. The V and J ends lost 7 bases and 3 bases respectively, with 13 bases between them. Per the original data handling: Estimation of nucleated cell counts was performed using reference gene primer amplification. The repertoire was sequenced with immunoSEQ multiplex PCR; TCRdb's copy has only in-frame clones and lacks some. V, J and clone size are those of that table, while D and trimming were read from the DNA. The sample shows 130,000 or so clones, about four fifths of them seen only once. The sequence was obtained from an older woman with acute or convalescent COVID-19. The sequenced sample consisted of peripheral blood. This chain links TRBV11-2 with TRBJ1-3; D is possibly TRBD1 (6 bases). For the CDR3, the DNA is TGTGCCAGCATCTCCTGGACAGATGGAAACACCATATATTTT. The encoded protein is CASISWTDGNTIYF.